There are many counts of the clone carrying this T cell receptor beta chain. Time point given: after trial treatment. Treatment denoted: LDRT plus nivolumab, ipilimumab, low-dose cyclophosphamide and aspirin (RACIN trial). The data were taken from a study of low-dose radiotherapy and immunotherapy resistance in tumors. Priming of first-strand cDNA relied on TRAV- and TRBV-specific primers (covering alpha and beta chains). For amplifying TCRs, the PCR ran for roughly 20 cycles with Phusion, which was used together with a constant-region primer and the adapter on the V primers. TCRdb passed the reads through MiXCR, listing each CDR3 protein once. The sample carries about 44,000 distinct CDR3 sequences, less than 30% recorded once. This receptor was taken from a male donor with prostate cancer. Sequencing used PBMCs, obtained after low-dose radiotherapy plus immunotherapy.

This chain's CDR3 is CASSEGPTDNTEAFF. DNA of the CDR3: TGTGCCAGCAGTGAAGGTCCGACAGACAACACTGAAGCTTTCTTT. The V gene is TRBV2, the J gene TRBJ1-1; tentative D call: TRBD1 (5 bases). This CDR3 comprises 15 residues. V shed 1 base and J shed 2 bases, with 11 bases lying between them. Germline lookup yields CDR1 SNHLY and CDR2 FYNNEI.